This T cell receptor beta chain was sequenced for a study of blood T cells in healthy people across ages. With a J-beta primer mix and a sample-barcoded 5' primer, a second PCR ran about 6 to 11 cycles. Every sample gave at least 2.5 million paired-end reads containing CDR3. MiXCR, run by TCRdb on the 5' RACE reads, gives a single entry per CDR3 protein. The sample yields hundreds of thousands of distinct CDR3 sequences, roughly three fifths seen once. Points from the study as a whole: Samples with more naive T cells showed higher observed beta diversity. PBMCs were not sorted, which prevented a conclusive comparison of naive versus antigen-experienced cells.

As for this clonotype: The target antigen is unknown.

There were healthy Caucasian individuals from Russia, aged 6 to 90, serving as donors. The receptor was isolated from a man between 60 and 70 years old in good health. Material for sequencing was blood.

The CDR3 reads CASGVHRYQETQYF. CDR3 nucleotide sequence: TGCGCCAGCGGGGTCCACAGATACCAAGAGACCCAGTACTTC. The chain recombines TRBV10-2 with TRBJ2-5; D unclear. This CDR3 contains 14 residues. Between the trimmed V and J ends, which lost 8 bases and 0 bases, there was a span of 13 bases. Germline CDR1 reads WSHSY; CDR2 reads SAAADI.